There are many counts of the clone carrying this T cell receptor beta chain. Time point indicated: patch test 2, 6 weeks after DPC sensitization. Sample treatment: therapeutic diphenylcyclopropenone sensitization with weekly scalp DPC. This entry belongs to a study of human T cells and chemical hapten exposure. TCRdb re-derived calls from the RACE reads in MiXCR, one entry per CDR3 protein. The sample records tens of thousands of distinct CDR3 sequences, 10% being singletons. Trimming pared 10 bases from V and 0 bases from J, leaving 18 bases between. This CDR3 region has 15 residues. This specimen consisted of whole blood, obtained in connection with sensitization to the hapten diphenylcyclopropenone (DPC). The chain recombines TRBV12-3 or TRBV12-4 with TRBJ1-1; D perhaps matches TRBD1 (6 bases). The origin of this receptor is a woman aged 45-60 years with alopecia areata. Some clones in this sample may be carry-over from other donors' samples. The CDR3 sequence: CAISRGAQLNTEAFF. The CDR3 DNA follows: TGTGCCATCTCCCGGGGGGCTCAGTTGAACACTGAAGCTTTCTTT.